Listed below are T cell receptor beta chains from one sample, sequenced in a study of T cells after posttransplantation cyclophosphamide. Libraries were prepared by immunoSEQ multiplex PCR; TCRdb keeps only in-frame clonotypes and omits some of them. This repertoire holds about 30,000 clones, and none appear only once. The sample comprised PBMCs. The receptors stem from a woman in her 30s in good health and a related stem cell transplant donor. The CDR3 runs from the conserved cysteine through the conserved F or W. The D gene is left open where the match is weak. Size values are once, few and many counts, or a class for expanded clones, and some rows have none.

clone_size	d_call	j_call	v_call	cdr3_aa	cdr3_nt
many	TRBD1	TRBJ2-4	TRBV5-8	CASGLTGPIRQYF	TGTGCCAGCGGCCTGACAGGGCCCATTCGCCAGTACTTC
many	NA	TRBJ1-1	TRBV18	CASSPGYQGETSF	TGTGCCAGCTCACCAGGCTATCAGGGCGAGACCAGCTTC
many	NA	TRBJ1-1	TRBV30	CAWSVQAEAFF	TGTGCCTGGAGTGTACAGGCTGAAGCTTTCTTT
few	TRBD1	TRBJ2-7	TRBV7-8	CASSITGTGYSEQYF	TGTGCCAGCAGCATAACCGGGACAGGGTATAGCGAGCAGTACTTC
many	NA	TRBJ2-7	TRBV11-3	CASRVMGGPSYEQYF	TGTGCAAGTCGCGTCATGGGCGGGCCCTCCTACGAGCAGTACTTC
many	TRBD2	TRBJ2-3	TRBV19	CASSLGPSGGITDTQYF	TGTGCCAGTAGCCTCGGCCCTAGCGGGGGGATTACAGATACGCAGTATTTT
many	NA	TRBJ2-7	TRBV5-4	CASSFGIRGPVYEQYF	TGTGCCAGCAGCTTTGGAATCAGGGGCCCGGTCTACGAGCAGTACTTC
many	TRBD2	TRBJ2-5	TRBV6-5	CASSYLAGYQETQYF	TGTGCCAGCAGTTACTTAGCGGGGTACCAAGAGACCCAGTACTTC
NA	NA	TRBJ2-3	TRBV18	CASSPRKAVHADTQYF	TGTGCCAGCTCACCCCGTAAGGCGGTTCACGCAGATACGCAGTATTTT
many	TRBD1	TRBJ1-2	TRBV6-2/TRBV6-3	CASSYRTGGNYGYTF	TGTGCCAGCAGTTACAGGACAGGGGGTAACTATGGCTACACCTTC
NA	NA	TRBJ2-5	TRBV15	CATSRDRRGRLETQYF	TGTGCCACCAGCAGAGATAGGAGGGGTAGATTAGAGACCCAGTACTTC
many	TRBD1	TRBJ2-7	TRBV6-6	CASSYQGAAYEQYF	TGTGCCAGCAGTTACCAGGGGGCGGCCTACGAGCAGTACTTC
NA	TRBD1	TRBJ2-1	TRBV29-1	CSVGRQGNEQFF	TGCAGCGTGGGAAGACAGGGAAATGAGCAGTTCTTC
many	NA	TRBJ1-6	TRBV15	CATSLGPSDSPLHF	TGTGCCACCAGCCTGGGCCCTTCCGACTCACCCCTCCACTTT
many	TRBD1	TRBJ1-2	TRBV10-1	CASSPDRRSYTF	TGCGCCAGCAGCCCGGACAGGAGGAGCTACACCTTC
NA	NA	TRBJ2-7	TRBV7-2	CASSDTGKHEQYF	TGTGCCAGCAGTGATACAGGGAAACACGAGCAGTACTTC
NA	NA	TRBJ1-5	TRBV30	CAWSVPGWYGNQPQHF	TGTGCCTGGAGTGTCCCTGGGTGGTACGGGAATCAGCCCCAGCATTTT
many	NA	TRBJ2-7	TRBV10-3	CAISEKGYEQYF	TGTGCCATCAGTGAGAAGGGCTACGAGCAGTACTTC
many	TRBD1	TRBJ1-2	TRBV5-5	CASSLTGDNYGYTF	TGTGCCAGCAGCTTGACAGGGGACAACTATGGCTACACCTTC